This TCR beta chain was recorded in a study of Ad26.COV2.S vaccination and SARS-CoV-2 variants. Turning to the study itself: The vaccine Ad26.COV2.S was put into the muscle once, or twice with 56 days between.

Specified treatment: approximately 18 received Ad26.COV2.S at low or high dose, single or two shots; about 5 received placebo; per-sample allocation not given. Sample collection was performed on day 63 after the first vaccine or placebo injection. Boston supplied an adult donor aged 18-55 years. Generated by immunoSEQ multiplex PCR, the TCRdb table keeps only in-frame clones and is missing some. The sample contains around 350,000 clones, 80% to 90% of which appear only once. As to this clone: The antigen is unknown.

Study-wide results and caveats: Researchers cautioned that TCR breadth and depth analyses may have underestimated total T cell responses.

Germline V gene sequence: CDR1 MNHEY, CDR2 SVGAGI. The CDR3 is 15 amino acids. The V gene lost 0 bases and the J gene lost 7 bases, with 10 bases spanning the gap. The sequence came from a person aged 18-60 years who received the Ad26.COV2.S COVID-19 vaccine or a placebo. The sample in question was peripheral blood, obtained in a trial of Ad26.COV2.S vaccine versus placebo. This chain uses TRBV6-5 with TRBJ1-6; the D is unclear. The CDR3 loop reads CASSYSNLGNSPLHF. DNA for the CDR3: TGTGCCAGCAGTTACTCGAACCTTGGGAATTCACCCCTCCACTTT.